Presented here are 22 T cell receptor beta chains from one specimen sequenced in a study of T cell repertoires in breast cancer. A second nested PCR with blocking oligonucleotides suppressed unpaired genes. TCRdb independently ran MiXCR on the emulsion pairing reads; one entry per CDR3 protein. There are about 40,000 distinct CDR3 sequences in the sample; 45% to 50% occur only once, and about 60% lies in the top ten. The expanded emulsion RT-PCR method captured paired alpha and beta chains from CD8+ T cells. Sequenced input: CD8+ T cells. The receptors derive from a pool of human donors with breast cancer or a healthy control (not recorded which).

This chain joins TRBV18 and TRBJ2-1, with 7 bases identical to TRBD2. CDR3 length: 15 residues. V shed 3 bases, J shed 5 bases, and the junction held 7 bases outside the gene matches. Germline loops: CDR1 KGHSH, CDR2 LQKENI. Here the CDR3 reads CASSPWTGGNNEQFF. As DNA, the CDR3 is TGTGCCAGCTCACCGTGGACGGGAGGAAACAATGAGCAGTTCTTC.

The chain uses TRBV6-1 and TRBJ1-2, with TRBD1 identical over 11 bases. Germline assignment: CDR1 MNHNS and CDR2 SASEGT. Unmatched junction bases numbered 6, after V lost 5 bases and J lost 7 bases. The CDR3 runs to 14 residues. The DNA of the CDR3 is TGTGCCAGCAGTTTCGGACAGGGGGCGTTTGGCTACACCTTC. This codes for CASSFGQGAFGYTF.

J is TRBJ2-7 and V is TRBV5-6, with 9 bases matching TRBD1. V gave up 5 bases and J gave up 4 bases; unmatched junction bases: 19. The CDR3 consists of 18 residues. Germline values: CDR1 SGHDT, CDR2 YYEEEE. CDR3 bases: TGTGCCAGCAGTGCGAGACCTCACCCGGACAGGGGACGGTACGAGCAGTACTTC. Protein sequence: CASSARPHPDRGRYEQYF.

This clonotype was observed a handful of times. The chain links TRBV20-1 to TRBJ2-3; 10 bases are shared with TRBD1. Germline CDR1 DFQATT, CDR2 SNEGSKA (reference sequence). There are 18 residues in the CDR3. The V segment lost 6 bases and the J segment 0 bases; nucleotides outside the gene matches: 15. The CDR3 protein is CSATNRDRGRSSTDTQYF. The CDR3 region has the DNA TGCAGTGCAACTAACCGGGACAGGGGCCGATCTAGCACAGATACGCAGTATTTT.

The rearrangement uses TRBV4-1 and TRBJ2-3; D call uncertain. CDR3 length: 13 amino acids. Germline CDR1 MGHRA, CDR2 YSYEKL. Deletions cut 1 base from V and 10 bases from J, with 12 bases between. The CDR3: CASSQGTHLAQYF. DNA for the CDR3: TGCGCCAGCAGCCAAGGGACGCATCTAGCGCAGTATTTT.

The chain has TRBV20-1 and TRBJ2-5, with D perhaps TRBD1 (6 bases). The CDR3 runs 15 residues. CDR1 is DFQATT and CDR2 is SNEGSKA in the germline V gene (reference sequence). V was pared by 2 bases and J by 5 bases, with 18 bases between. CDR3 bases: TGCAGTGCTAGATCAGCGAGGGGGTTCGGGGAGACCCAGTACTTC. As protein: CSARSARGFGETQYF.

The chain joins TRBV9 to TRBJ2-3, with D unclear. The CDR3 runs 13 residues. The germline V and J ends were trimmed by 0 bases and 4 bases, with 6 bases remaining between them. Germline V gene sequence: CDR1 SGDLS, CDR2 YYNGEE. CDR3 loop: CASSVGAADTQYF. CDR3 sequence (DNA): TGTGCCAGCAGCGTAGGAGCTGCAGATACGCAGTATTTT.

The CDR3 here is CASSLDLAYEQYF. The DNA for the CDR3 is TGTGCCAGCAGCTTAGATCTGGCATACGAGCAGTACTTC. The chain uses TRBV7-6 and TRBJ2-7; D gene unclear. This CDR3 is 13 amino acids long. V shed 1 base and J shed 4 bases, with 8 bases lying between them. Germline CDR1 is SGHVS and CDR2 is FNYEAQ. Looking up the rest from reference TRBV7-6 and TRBJ2-7 gives the full variable domain: GAGVSQSPRYKVTKRGQDVALRCDPISGHVSLYWYRQALGQGPEFLTYFNYEAQQDKSGLPNDRFSAERPEGSISTLTIQRTEQRDSAMYRCASSLDLAYEQYFGPGTRLTVT.

The J gene is TRBJ2-7, the V gene TRBV24-1; TRBD2 matches 7 bases. This CDR3 is 16 amino acids long. The junction had 11 bases not matched to a gene; V was cut back by 7 bases and J by 0 bases. Per the germline V gene, CDR1 is KGHDR and CDR2 is SFDVKD. CDR3: CATSPWGGNDSYEQYF. The CDR3 coding sequence is TGTGCCACCAGCCCTTGGGGGGGGAATGACTCCTACGAGCAGTACTTC.

Only one count was recorded for this clonotype. It is unclear where the CDR3 begins or ends on the DNA, so no DNA is shown, and the CDR3 is as TCRdb lists it. This CDR3 reads CVSSTSVGYEQYF. The chain joins TRBV6-5 to TRBJ2-7. Including both end residues, the CDR3 is 13 amino acids long. Germline CDR1 and CDR2: MNHEY and SVGAGI.

The J gene is TRBJ2-7, the V gene TRBV4-1; 12 positions agree with TRBD2. This CDR3 has 15 amino acids. V was pared by 3 bases and J by 2 bases, with 2 bases of the junction left unmatched. Germline values: CDR1 MGHRA, CDR2 YSYEKL. This chain's CDR3 is CASSHRLAGAYEQYF. In nucleotides, the CDR3 is TGCGCCAGCAGCCATCGACTAGCGGGGGCCTACGAGCAGTACTTC.

This clonotype was counted a few times. V gene TRBV29-1 combines with J gene TRBJ2-3; D is unresolved. This CDR3 is built from 11 residues. V lost 6 bases, J lost 4 bases, and 8 bases lay in between. Germline V CDR1 and CDR2: SQVTM, ANQGSEA. Here the CDR3 reads CSVVEADTQYF. The CDR3 DNA is TGCAGCGTCGTGGAAGCAGATACGCAGTATTTT.

V usage is TRBV20-1 and J usage is TRBJ1-5; D is ambiguous. Germline CDR1 DFQATT, CDR2 SNEGSKA (reference sequence). The CDR3 length is 10 residues. Trimming took 8 bases from V and 7 from J, leaving 9 bases between them. CDR3 in DNA: TGCAGTAGCGGAAGGCAGCCCCAGCATTTT. Its translation: CSSGRQPQHF.

V is TRBV6-5 and J is TRBJ1-2; no firm D call. The CDR3 has 13 amino acids. Germline-derived CDR1 and CDR2 are MNHEY and SVGAGI. Trimming left V 2 bases short and J 6 bases short, with 10 bases between. The DNA for the CDR3 is TGTGCCAGCAGTTACAAAGTGGGAAATGGCTACACCTTC. This gives the protein CASSYKVGNGYTF.

This sequence joins TRBV6-6 and TRBJ2-7; D is ambiguous. Germline V lookup: CDR1 MNHNY, CDR2 SVGAGI (reference sequence). The CDR3 totals 14 residues. Trimming shortened V by 2 bases and J by 3 bases, and 11 bases separated the two germline ends. In DNA form, the CDR3 reads TGTGCCAGCAGTTACGGAGCCCGAGTCTACGAGCAGTACTTC. The encoded protein is CASSYGARVYEQYF.

This clonotype was recorded at least ten times. The chain combines TRBV15 with TRBJ1-5; TRBD1 is a possible D gene (5 bases). From germline, CDR1 is LNHNV and CDR2 YYDKDF (reference sequence). V was clipped by 0 bases and J by 0 bases, with 15 bases between them. This CDR3 is built from 18 residues. For the CDR3, the DNA is TGTGCCACCAGCAGAGACCTACCCGGGGGGTATAGCAATCAGCCCCAGCATTTT. Its translation is CATSRDLPGGYSNQPQHF.

This clonotype was counted a single time. The junction shows a germline mismatch at one end, possibly a read error. V and J are TRBV2 and TRBJ1-2; D is undetermined. The CDR3 covers 15 residues. Germline CDR1 and CDR2: SNHLY and FYNNEI. The chain's CDR3 is CASTNGQPGGYGYAF. CDR3 DNA: TGTGCCAGCACTAACGGTCAGCCAGGCGGATATGGCTACGCCTTC.

V is TRBV3-1 and J is TRBJ2-1, with 9 bases fitting TRBD1. The CDR3 is 13 amino acids. Looked up from germline, CDR1 is LGHDT and CDR2 is YNNKEL (reference sequence). With 6 bases clipped from V and 6 bases from J, the junction kept 3 bases outside the gene matches. In DNA, the CDR3 is TGTGCCAGCAGTTACAGGGGGCTCAATGAGCAGTTCTTC. Translated: CASSYRGLNEQFF.

The gene calls are TRBV20-1 and TRBJ1-1, with 7 bases fitting TRBD1. The CDR3 is 14 residues long. V was pared by 3 bases and J by 0 bases, with 4 bases of the junction left unmatched. CDR1 and CDR2 from the germline V gene are DFQATT and SNEGSKA (reference sequence). The CDR3 here is CSARAGTVNTEAFF. In DNA, the CDR3 is TGCAGTGCTAGGGCGGGGACAGTGAACACTGAAGCTTTCTTT.

The chain uses TRBV18 and TRBJ1-1; TRBD1 might be the D (5 bases). Trimming removed 2 bases at V and 4 bases at J, with 14 bases between. From germline, CDR1 is KGHSH and CDR2 LQKENI. The CDR3 totals 15 residues. The CDR3 coding sequence is TGTGCCAGCTCACCATGGGAGGGGCAGATCACTGAAGCTTTCTTT. Residues: CASSPWEGQITEAFF.

This clonotype has more than one count but fewer than ten. The chain employs TRBV6-1 and TRBJ2-3; D possibly matches TRBD1 or TRBD2 (7 bases each). V lost 6 bases to trimming and J lost 1 base, with 17 bases between them. Germline-derived CDR1 and CDR2 are MNHNS and SASEGT. The CDR3 has 16 amino acids. The DNA for the CDR3 is TGTGCCAGCAGACAGGGGCGGGGGTCTGGCACAGATACGCAGTATTTT. It is translated as CASRQGRGSGTDTQYF.

The rearrangement uses TRBV28 and TRBJ2-2, with 7 bases identical to TRBD2. Germline V gives CDR1 MDHEN, CDR2 SYDVKM. The CDR3 extends over 14 amino acids. The J segment lost 6 bases and the V segment lost 3 bases, leaving 4 bases of the junction unmatched. This CDR3 is CASSFQRGAGELFF. The CDR3 nucleotides are TGTGCCAGCAGTTTTCAACGGGGGGCCGGGGAGCTGTTTTTT.